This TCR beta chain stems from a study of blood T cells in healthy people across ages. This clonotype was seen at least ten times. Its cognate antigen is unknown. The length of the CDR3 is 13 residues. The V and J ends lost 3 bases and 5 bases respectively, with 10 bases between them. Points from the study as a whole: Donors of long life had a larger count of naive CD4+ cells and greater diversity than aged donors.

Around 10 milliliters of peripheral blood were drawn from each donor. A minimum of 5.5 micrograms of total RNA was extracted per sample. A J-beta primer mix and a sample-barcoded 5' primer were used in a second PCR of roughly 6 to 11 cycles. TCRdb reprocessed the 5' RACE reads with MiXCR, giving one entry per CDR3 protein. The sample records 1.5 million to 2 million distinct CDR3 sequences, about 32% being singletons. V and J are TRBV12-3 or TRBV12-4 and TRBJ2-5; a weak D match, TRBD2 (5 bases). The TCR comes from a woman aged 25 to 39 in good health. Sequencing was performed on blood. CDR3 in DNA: TGTGCCAGCAGTTTTGGAGGCCGGGAGACCCAGTACTTC. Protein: CASSFGGRETQYF.